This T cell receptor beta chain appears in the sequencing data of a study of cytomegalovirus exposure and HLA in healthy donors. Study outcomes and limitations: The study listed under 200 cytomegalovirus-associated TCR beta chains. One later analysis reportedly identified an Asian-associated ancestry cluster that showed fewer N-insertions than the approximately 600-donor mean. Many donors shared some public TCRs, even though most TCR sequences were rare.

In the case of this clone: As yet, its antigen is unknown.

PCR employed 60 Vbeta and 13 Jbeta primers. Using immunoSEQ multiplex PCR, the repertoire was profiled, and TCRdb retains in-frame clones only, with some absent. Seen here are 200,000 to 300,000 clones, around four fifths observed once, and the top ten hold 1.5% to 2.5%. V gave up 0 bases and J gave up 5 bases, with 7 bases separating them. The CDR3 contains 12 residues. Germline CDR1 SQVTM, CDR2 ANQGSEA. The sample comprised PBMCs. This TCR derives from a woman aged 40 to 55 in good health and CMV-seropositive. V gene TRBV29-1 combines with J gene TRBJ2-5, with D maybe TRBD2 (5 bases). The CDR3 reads CSVEEGSETQYF. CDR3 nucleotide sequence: TGCAGCGTTGAAGAGGGGAGTGAGACCCAGTACTTC.